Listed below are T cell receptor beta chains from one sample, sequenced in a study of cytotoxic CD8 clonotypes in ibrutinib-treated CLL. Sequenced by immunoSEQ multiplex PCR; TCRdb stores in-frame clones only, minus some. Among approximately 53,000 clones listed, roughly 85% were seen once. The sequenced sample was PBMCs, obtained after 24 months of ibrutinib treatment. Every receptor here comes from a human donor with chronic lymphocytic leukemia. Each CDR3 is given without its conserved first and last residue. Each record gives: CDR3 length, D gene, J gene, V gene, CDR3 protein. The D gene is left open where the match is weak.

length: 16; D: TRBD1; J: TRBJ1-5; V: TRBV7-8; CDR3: ASSSGPPGQGGSQPQH
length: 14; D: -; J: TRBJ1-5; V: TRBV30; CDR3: ACDYDSTVSNQPQH
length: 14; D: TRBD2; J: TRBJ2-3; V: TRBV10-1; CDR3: ASSESTSVSTDTQY
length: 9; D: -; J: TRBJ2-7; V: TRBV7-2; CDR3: ASSLNYEQY
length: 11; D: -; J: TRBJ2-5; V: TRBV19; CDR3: ASSIGLWETQY
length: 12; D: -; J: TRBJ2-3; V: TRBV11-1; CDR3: ASSLGPYTDTQY
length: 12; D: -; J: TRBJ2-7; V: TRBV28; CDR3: ASQKGGPGEEQY
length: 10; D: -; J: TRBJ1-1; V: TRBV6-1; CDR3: ASSEHRTEAF
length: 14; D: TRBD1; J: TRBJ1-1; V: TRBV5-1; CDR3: ASSPRQGSGYTEAF
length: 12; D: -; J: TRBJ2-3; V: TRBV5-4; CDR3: ASSLSGSTDTQY
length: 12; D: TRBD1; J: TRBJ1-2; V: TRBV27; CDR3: ASSSGRGLYGYT
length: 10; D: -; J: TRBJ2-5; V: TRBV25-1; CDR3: ASSELGETQY
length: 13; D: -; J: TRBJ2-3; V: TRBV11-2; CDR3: ASSPRPQTRDTQY
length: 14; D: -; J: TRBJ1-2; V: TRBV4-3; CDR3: ASSLNLQGQLYGYT
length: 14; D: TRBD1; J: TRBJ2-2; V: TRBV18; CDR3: ASSPDSTGGAGELF
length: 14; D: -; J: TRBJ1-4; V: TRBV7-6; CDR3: ASSLGPRGGNEKLF
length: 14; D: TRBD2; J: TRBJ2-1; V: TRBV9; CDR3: ASSISSGMVYNEQF
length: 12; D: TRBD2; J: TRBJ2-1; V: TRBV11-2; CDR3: ASSLARTRNEQF
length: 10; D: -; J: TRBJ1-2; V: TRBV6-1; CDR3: ASSTSTYGYT
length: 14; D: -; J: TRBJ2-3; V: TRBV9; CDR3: ASSGSRGGSTDTQY
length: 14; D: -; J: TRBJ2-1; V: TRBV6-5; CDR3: ASSYSGPSSYNEQF
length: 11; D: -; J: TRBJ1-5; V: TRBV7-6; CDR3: ASSLSGGQPQH
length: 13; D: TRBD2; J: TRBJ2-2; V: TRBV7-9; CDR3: ASSRLAGDTGELF
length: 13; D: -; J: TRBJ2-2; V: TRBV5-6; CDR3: ASSLVGQNTGELF
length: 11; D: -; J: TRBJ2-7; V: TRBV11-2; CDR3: ASSITQDYEQY
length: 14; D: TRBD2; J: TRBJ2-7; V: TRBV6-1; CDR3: ASSDWTSGQLREQY
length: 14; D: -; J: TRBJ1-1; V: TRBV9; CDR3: ASSVRVRGGVTEAF
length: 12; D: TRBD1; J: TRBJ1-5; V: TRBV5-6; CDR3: ASSPGQGRQPQH
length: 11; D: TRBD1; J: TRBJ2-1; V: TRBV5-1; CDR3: ASSHLTGKEQF
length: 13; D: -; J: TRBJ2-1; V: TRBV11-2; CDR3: ASSLDRAGPIEQF
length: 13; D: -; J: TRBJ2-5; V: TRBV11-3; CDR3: ASSLDRGAQETQY
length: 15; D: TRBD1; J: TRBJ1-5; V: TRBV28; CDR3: ASSPVGLQGAFQPQH
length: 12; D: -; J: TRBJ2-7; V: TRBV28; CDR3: ASSLGGGGAEQY
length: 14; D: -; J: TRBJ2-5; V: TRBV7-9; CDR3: ASSFATGMGQETQY
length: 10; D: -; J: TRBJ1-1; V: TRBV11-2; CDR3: ASSSAGAEAF
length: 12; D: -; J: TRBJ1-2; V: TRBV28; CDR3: ASSFVLTNYGYT
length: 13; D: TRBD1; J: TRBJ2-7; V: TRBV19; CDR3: ASSLYRGKLSEQY
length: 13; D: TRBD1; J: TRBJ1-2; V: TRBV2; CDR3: ASRGTGRRGLGYT
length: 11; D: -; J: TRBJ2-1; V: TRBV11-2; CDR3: ASTNRGGDEQF
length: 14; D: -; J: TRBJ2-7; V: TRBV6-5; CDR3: ASSYSTQGLSYEQY
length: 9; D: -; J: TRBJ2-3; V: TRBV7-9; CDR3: ASSYADTQY
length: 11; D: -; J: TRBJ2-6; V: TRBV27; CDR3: ASSFSGANVLT
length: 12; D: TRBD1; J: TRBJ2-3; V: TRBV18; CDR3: ASSRDRGTDTQY
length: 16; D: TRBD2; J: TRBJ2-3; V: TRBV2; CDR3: ASSGSLAGAGVTDTQY
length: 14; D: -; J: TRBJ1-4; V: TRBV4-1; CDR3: ASSPVFGRDNEKLF
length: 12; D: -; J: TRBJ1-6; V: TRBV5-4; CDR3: ASSRTSVNSPLH
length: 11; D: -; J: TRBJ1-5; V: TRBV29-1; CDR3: SVTTDRSMPQH
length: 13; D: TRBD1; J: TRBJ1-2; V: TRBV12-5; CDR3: ASGFSRGGSNGYT